Included here is one T cell receptor beta chain sequence, with context. Its antigen target is currently unknown. It has no much larger one-base neighbor in the sample; base qualities were not kept. The data originate from a study of blood T cell repertoires in COVID-19 (dated by TCRdb to the early 2020s). Background on the whole study: Samples from collaborators originated in the United States, Italy and Spain and spanned both the acute and convalescent phases of COVID-19. Samples were obtained from the ongoing ImmuneRACE study (first 160 participants) and from about 1,300 subjects provided by 6 global collaborators. Sample metadata almost always included a de-identified subject ID, COVID-19 status, age in years and sex. The repertoires were released in a freely available public database intended as a resource for research on the immune response to SARS-CoV-2. The dataset comprised deeply sampled blood TCRbeta repertoires from subjects exposed to, actively infected with, or recovered from COVID-19. Where available, HLA class I and class II types were taken from metadata supplied by the sample provider and were not determined by assay-based typing. The prospective study material was composed of cDNA or gDNA derived from T cells, B-cell-depleted T cells, or PBMCs. The paper as a whole reports these results and caveats: The amount of clinical and demographic metadata varied by source and participant and was provided uncurated.

In Seattle, one collaborating source enrolled patients while the infection was active and tracked those patients longitudinally over the course of disease. The collaborating institutions used their own protocols to collect whole blood in K2EDTA tubes. Collaborator samples were shipped for TCRbeta analysis as frozen whole blood, isolated PBMCs, or DNA extracted from either sample type. TCRbeta CDR3 regions were amplified from genomic DNA by means of the immunoSEQ Assay, a bias-controlled multiplex PCR. In the original analysis: The number of nucleated cells in each sample was estimated by amplification of reference gene primers within the assay. To quantify the absolute abundance of each unique TCRbeta CDR3 rearrangement, sequence reads were collapsed and filtered. Productive Simpson clonality was computed per sample as the square root of Simpson's diversity index over productive rearrangements. The table comes from immuneACCESS by way of TCRdb, which keeps in-frame sequences with V and J called. Part of the clones is missing from these tables; in studies checked, under half for an unresolved V gene and the rest for unknown reasons. Clone size and the V and J calls come from that table; the DNA yielded D and trimming. The sample table contains 450,000 or so clones; only one count was recorded for roughly nine tenths of them. Jointly, the top ten make up approximately 0.9% of the sample.

The CDR3 runs 19 amino acids, cysteine and phenylalanine included. The retained sequence is limited to the CDR3, 57 bases, with the frame set at the first base. The CDR1 and CDR2 encoded by the germline V gene (reference sequence) are GTSNPN and SVGIG. Trimming removed 0 bases from V and 3 bases from J; the gene matches leave 15 bases unexplained. The sequence was collected from a man between 18 and 29 years old with COVID-19, enrolled during active disease. The sequencing sample was made of peripheral blood. The chain is made from TRBV30 and TRBJ2-1; a stretch of 9 junction bases matches TRBD2. CDR3 protein: CAWSVVGREGPGSYNEQFF. The base sequence is TGTGCCTGGAGTGTAGTCGGGCGGGAGGGCCCCGGAAGCTACAATGAGCAGTTCTTC.